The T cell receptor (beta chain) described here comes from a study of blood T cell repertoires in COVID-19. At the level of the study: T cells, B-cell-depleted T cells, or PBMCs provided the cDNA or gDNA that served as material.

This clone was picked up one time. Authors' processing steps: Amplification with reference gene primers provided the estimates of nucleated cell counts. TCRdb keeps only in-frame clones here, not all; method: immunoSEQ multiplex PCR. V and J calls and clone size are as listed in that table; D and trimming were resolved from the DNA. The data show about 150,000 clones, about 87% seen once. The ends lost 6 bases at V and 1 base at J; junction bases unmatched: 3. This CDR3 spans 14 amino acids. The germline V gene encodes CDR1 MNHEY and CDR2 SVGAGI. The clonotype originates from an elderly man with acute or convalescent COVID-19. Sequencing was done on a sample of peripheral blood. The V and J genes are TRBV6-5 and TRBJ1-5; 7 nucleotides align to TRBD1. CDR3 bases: TGTGCCAGCAGCTTCAGGGGGAGCAATCAGCCCCAGCATTTT. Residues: CASSFRGSNQPQHF.